One sample yielded the 15 T cell receptor beta chains listed below, sequenced in a study of T cells after posttransplantation cyclophosphamide. Measured with immunoSEQ multiplex PCR; TCRdb has only the in-frame clones, and not every one. This repertoire shows tens of thousands of clones, 73% found once; its top ten account for 0.6% to 0.75%. Sequences were obtained from memory CD4+ T cells sorted from PBMCs. The receptor set was obtained from a woman in her fifties or sixties in good health, CMV-negative, and a related stem cell transplant donor.

This clone was observed a handful of times. The chain links TRBV28 to TRBJ1-6; perhaps TRBD1 as D (6 bases). Germline loops: CDR1 MDHEN, CDR2 SYDVKM. This CDR3 region has 15 residues. V lost 4 bases, J lost 8 bases, and 15 bases lay in between. CDR3 sequence reads: CASSSRGGADSPLHF. CDR3 nucleotides: TGTGCCAGCAGTTCGAGGGGGGGAGCGGATTCACCCCTCCACTTT.

The chain has TRBV29-1 and TRBJ2-7; 7 nucleotides line up with TRBD1. Germline-derived CDR1 and CDR2 are SQVTM and ANQGSEA. J lost 4 bases, V lost 6 bases, and 9 bases had no gene match. CDR3 length equals 13 residues. CDR3 DNA: TGCAGCGTCGCCCGGGACAGAAATTACGAGCAGTACTTC. Translation: CSVARDRNYEQYF.

The rearrangement joins TRBV2 to TRBJ1-5; TRBD1 is a possible D gene (6 bases). The CDR3 is 14 amino acids. Between the trimmed V and J ends, which lost 8 bases and 0 bases, there was a span of 11 bases. CDR1 and CDR2 (germline): SNHLY, FYNNEI. CDR3 sequence: CASLSDSSNQPQHF. The CDR3 DNA reads as TGTGCCAGCTTATCGGACAGTAGCAATCAGCCCCAGCATTTT.

This chain joins TRBV28 and TRBJ2-5; a weak D match, TRBD2 (6 bases). V shed 1 base and J shed 5 bases, with 14 bases lying between them. Germline V CDR1 and CDR2: MDHEN, SYDVKM. CDR3 length equals 15 residues. The CDR3 region has the DNA TGTGCCAGCAGTTTATCCCTCAGTGGGGGGGAGACCCAGTACTTC. Translating it yields CASSLSLSGGETQYF.

In its sample, this clone was seen a few times. The rearrangement uses TRBV19 and TRBJ1-4; D remains unclear. CDR3 length equals 12 residues. Trimming took off 3 bases at V and 14 bases at J, with 13 bases between the two ends. Germline V gene data show CDR1 as LNHDA and CDR2 as SQIVND (reference sequence). The CDR3 sequence: CASSIQASVLFF. CDR3 coding DNA: TGTGCCAGTAGTATTCAGGCCTCTGTGCTGTTTTTT.

This clone was found a few times. The CDR3 loop is CAWSRGSGEETQYF. Here the CDR3 DNA reads TGTGCCTGGAGCAGGGGCAGCGGAGAAGAGACCCAGTACTTC. The chain employs TRBV30 and TRBJ2-5, with a weak D call TRBD1 (6 bases). The ends were cut back, 3 bases at V and 3 bases at J, with 14 bases in the middle. This CDR3 is built from 14 residues. Germline CDR1 reads GTSNPN; CDR2 reads SVGIG (reference sequence).

This chain connects TRBV7-8 to TRBJ1-1; D may be TRBD1 (6 bases). Trimming cost V 5 bases and J 4 bases, with 17 bases left between them. CDR3 length: 15 amino acids. Germline lookup yields CDR1 SGHVS and CDR2 FQNEAQ. CDR3 DNA sequence: TGTGCCAGCAGCAGTAGGGGGTATATAAGCACTGAAGCTTTCTTT. Translating it yields CASSSRGYISTEAFF.

The V call is TRBV18, the J call TRBJ1-5; perhaps TRBD1 as D (6 bases). The germline CDR1 and CDR2 sequences are KGHSH and LQKENI. The CDR3 length is 15 residues. The V and J ends lost 5 bases and 4 bases respectively, with 15 bases between them. The CDR3 is CASSESTGLNQPQHF. The CDR3 DNA reads as TGTGCCAGCTCAGAATCGACAGGTTTGAATCAGCCCCAGCATTTT.

There are a few counts of this clone. J is TRBJ1-2 and V is TRBV27; a possible D gene is TRBD1 (5 bases). Germline V gene lookup returns CDR1 MNHEY and CDR2 SMNVEV (reference sequence). CDR3 size: 14 residues. V was pared by 2 bases and J by 11 bases, with 18 bases between. Here the CDR3 reads CASSLTGQGWWYTF. In nucleotides, the CDR3 is TGTGCCAGCAGTTTAACTGGACAAGGCTGGTGGTACACCTTC.

This chain joins TRBV7-9 and TRBJ2-7, with 7 bases that match TRBD2. Germline V gives CDR1 SEHNR, CDR2 FQNEAQ (reference sequence). Germline trimming cut 3 bases from V and 0 bases from J; bases unmatched to any gene: 5. The CDR3 is 15 amino acids. Written as DNA, the CDR3 is TGTGCCAGCAGCTTCCAGGCGGGGGTCTCCTACGAGCAGTACTTC. Its protein product is CASSFQAGVSYEQYF.

This chain connects TRBV11-1 to TRBJ2-7; the D gene is possibly TRBD1 (6 bases). V was trimmed by 5 bases and J by 3 bases, leaving 17 bases between them. Germline V gene data show CDR1 as SGHAT and CDR2 as FQDESV (reference sequence). The CDR3 has 15 amino acids. The CDR3 sequence: CASSRAWTVNYEQYF. Written as DNA, the CDR3 is TGTGCCAGCAGCCGCGCCTGGACAGTCAACTACGAGCAGTACTTC.

The rearrangement joins TRBV19 to TRBJ1-1; D is possibly TRBD1 (5 bases). Germline V lookup: CDR1 LNHDA, CDR2 SQIVND (reference sequence). The CDR3 totals 15 residues. Deletions cut 3 bases from V and 0 bases from J, with 11 bases between. Written as DNA, the CDR3 is TGTGCCAGTAGTATTACCGCGGGGGTGAACACTGAAGCTTTCTTT. It is translated as CASSITAGVNTEAFF.

The chain carries TRBV28 and TRBJ1-1; D not resolved. The CDR3 is 14 amino acids. Trimming took 2 bases from V and 5 from J, leaving 12 bases between them. CDR1 MDHEN and CDR2 SYDVKM come from the germline V gene. The CDR3 sequence: CASSLLREGTEAFF. The DNA of the CDR3 is TGTGCCAGCAGTTTACTCAGAGAGGGAACTGAAGCTTTCTTT.

Of note for this clone: A read error may account for a junction end that differs from germline. The DNA of the CDR3 is TGTGCCAGCAGTTACCCTGGGGCCTTC. Residues: CASSYPGAF. The V call is TRBV6-5, the J call TRBJ2-7; D is perhaps TRBD1 (5 bases). Germline loops: CDR1 MNHEY, CDR2 SVGAGI. There are 9 residues in the CDR3.

This clone was observed a single time. The chain uses TRBV18 and TRBJ2-3; TRBD2 matches at 8 bases. Germline V CDR1 and CDR2: KGHSH, LQKENI. Germline trimming cut 3 bases from V and 1 base from J; bases unmatched to any gene: 3. This CDR3 region has 15 residues. In DNA form, the CDR3 reads TGTGCCAGCTCACCCTCACTAGCGGGCACAGATACGCAGTATTTT. Encoded protein: CASSPSLAGTDTQYF.